These 20 T cell receptor beta chains were all obtained from the same sample, sequenced in a study of type 1 regulatory T cells. TCRdb re-called the reads with MiXCR, one entry per CDR3 protein. This sample carries about 39,000 distinct CDR3 sequences, 12% of them seen once, and the ten largest clones take 8%. Their antigens remain unidentified. The sample was cultured non-Tr1 T cells, either the whole culture or a sorted T cell fraction (not recorded which). The source is a human donor in good health.

Ten or more counts support this clonotype. The chain couples TRBV5-4 to TRBJ2-1, with 11 positions matching TRBD2. This CDR3 comprises 17 residues. Germline loops: CDR1 SGHNT, CDR2 YYREEE (reference sequence). Losses at the gene ends were 0 bases for V and 9 bases for J; bases not matched to a gene: 11. CDR3 nucleotide sequence: TGTGCCAGCAGCTTGGGGAAATTTAGCGGGAGGGTTGGTGAGCAGTTCTTC. Its protein product is CASSLGKFSGRVGEQFF.

J is TRBJ2-7 and V is TRBV5-1; D may be TRBD1 (6 bases). This CDR3 is built from 15 residues. The germline V gene has CDR1 SGHRS and CDR2 YFSETQ. V lost 2 bases to trimming and J lost 2 bases, with 14 bases between them. The CDR3 DNA reads as TGCGCCAGCAGCTTTACCCGGGACACCACCTACGAGCAGTACTTC. Translation gives CASSFTRDTTYEQYF.

This clonotype occurred a few times. The chain has TRBV20-1 and TRBJ2-1; 10 bases are shared with TRBD2. V dropped 3 bases and J dropped 5; count of bases not matched to a gene: 7. Germline CDR1 and CDR2: DFQATT and SNEGSKA (reference sequence). This CDR3 is 15 amino acids long. The CDR3: CSASSILAGDNEQFF. CDR3 sequence (DNA): TGCAGTGCTAGTTCGATTCTAGCGGGAGACAATGAGCAGTTCTTC.

The chain carries TRBV18 and TRBJ2-1; the D gene is possibly TRBD2 (6 bases). Germline V gene data show CDR1 as KGHSH and CDR2 as LQKENI. V lost 8 bases, J lost 6 bases, and 17 bases lay in between. The CDR3 has 14 residues. The CDR3 DNA follows: TGTGCCAGCCAAAGGGCTAGCGCTGCCAATGAGCAGTTCTTC. Translated, it gives CASQRASAANEQFF.

The CDR3 loop reads CASSVSGGKLFF. DNA for the CDR3: TGTGCCAGCAGCGTTTCTGGGGGAAAACTGTTTTTT. The chain joins TRBV9 to TRBJ1-4, with a possible D match to TRBD1 (5 bases). The CDR3 contains 12 residues. Trimming removed 2 bases from V and 10 bases from J, with 9 bases in between. Looked up from germline, CDR1 is SGDLS and CDR2 is YYNGEE.

Concerning this clonotype: A much larger clone lies one base from this, so it may be a read error. The rearrangement uses TRBV5-1 and TRBJ2-1, with D unclear. The V gene's germline CDR1 is SGHRS and CDR2 YFSETQ. V dropped 4 bases and J dropped 14 bases, with 19 bases sitting between them. This CDR3 region has 13 residues. In DNA, the CDR3 is TGCGCCAGCAGCCCTGTTGCGGTCCTTGGGAAGTTCTTC. Encoded protein: CASSPVAVLGKFF.

V gene TRBV7-9 combines with J gene TRBJ1-2; D call uncertain. Trimming removed 5 bases from V and 7 bases from J, with 11 bases in between. The CDR3 loop spans 12 amino acids. Per the germline V gene, CDR1 is SEHNR and CDR2 is FQNEAQ (reference sequence). The CDR3, as DNA: TGTGCCAGCAGCCCCGACACCCCTGGCTACACCTTC. This encodes CASSPDTPGYTF.

At least ten counts were recorded for this clonotype. CDR3 bases: TGTGCCAGCTCACCCCTGACTAGCGGACAAGAGACCCAGTACTTC. Its translation is CASSPLTSGQETQYF. The chain couples TRBV18 to TRBJ2-5, with 9 bases aligning to TRBD2. The V and J ends lost 3 bases and 2 bases, in that order; junction bases with no gene match: 4. This CDR3 has 15 amino acids. CDR1 and CDR2 from the germline V gene are KGHSH and LQKENI.

This sequence joins TRBV7-2 and TRBJ2-2, with D possibly called TRBD1 or TRBD2 (6 bases each). Trimming took off 1 base at V and 8 bases at J, with 11 bases between the two ends. CDR1 SGHTA and CDR2 FQGNSA come from the germline V gene. CDR3 length equals 14 residues. The CDR3 bases are TGTGCCAGCAGCTTAGTAGGGGGAGGAGGGGAGCTGTTTTTT. It specifies CASSLVGGGGELFF.

Note on this clonotype: A much larger clone lies a single base off, so this may be a read error. This chain uses TRBV7-9 with TRBJ1-1; D ambiguous. Per the germline V gene, CDR1 is SEHNR and CDR2 is FQNEAQ (reference sequence). The CDR3 length is 15 residues. CDR3 amino acids: CASRLAGVGITEALF. The CDR3 DNA reads as TGTGCCAGCAGATTAGCCGGGGTAGGTATAACTGAAGCTCTCTTT.

This clonotype was detected many times. The chain has TRBV27 and TRBJ1-5; D is unclear. Trimming shortened V by 5 bases and J by 4 bases, and 15 bases separated the two germline ends. There are 15 residues in the CDR3. The germline V gene has CDR1 MNHEY and CDR2 SMNVEV (reference sequence). CDR3 residues: CASSPKNDPNQPQHF. For the CDR3, the DNA is TGTGCCAGCAGTCCAAAAAACGACCCAAATCAGCCCCAGCATTTT.

This clonotype was detected a few times. This chain links TRBV10-3 with TRBJ2-3; 8 bases are shared with TRBD2. Germline CDR1 reads ENHRY; CDR2 reads SYGVKD. V lost 3 bases to trimming and J lost 6 bases; unmatched junction nucleotides: 5. The CDR3 length is 14 residues. The CDR3 DNA sequence: TGTGCCATCAGTGATAGCGGGACGCAGGATACGCAGTATTTT. It is translated as CAISDSGTQDTQYF.

This clonotype appeared many times. The CDR3 bases are TGTGCCAGCAGCTACATTTCTCGGCTGTACAATGAGCAGTTCTTC. Encoded protein: CASSYISRLYNEQFF. The V gene is TRBV12-3 or TRBV12-4, the J gene TRBJ2-1; D not certain. Trimming cost V 6 bases and J 4 bases, with 16 bases left between them. The CDR3 has 15 amino acids.

The chain couples TRBV5-5 to TRBJ1-2; a weak D match, TRBD1 (5 bases). V lost 0 bases and J lost 10, with 13 bases in between. Germline V gives CDR1 SGHKS, CDR2 YYEKEE (reference sequence). This CDR3 region has 13 residues. The CDR3 sequence: CASSLETAMSYTF. The CDR3 DNA is TGTGCCAGCAGCTTGGAGACAGCGATGTCCTACACCTTC.

This chain uses TRBV15 with TRBJ2-1; no clear D. The CDR3 has 12 residues. Germline V gives CDR1 LNHNV, CDR2 YYDKDF (reference sequence). V was trimmed by 2 bases and J by 10 bases, leaving 9 bases between them. DNA for the CDR3: TGTGCCACCAGCAGACCGCCCGAGGAGCAGTTCTTC. This sequence encodes CATSRPPEEQFF.

This clonotype was detected many times. The chain uses TRBV27 and TRBJ1-1; D is possibly TRBD1 (5 bases). The germline V and J ends were trimmed by 6 bases and 1 base, with 12 bases remaining between them. From germline, CDR1 is MNHEY and CDR2 SMNVEV (reference sequence). The CDR3 extends over 14 amino acids. The DNA for the CDR3 is TGTGCCAGCAGGGAGGGGCAGGGGAACACTGAAGCTTTCTTT. Translated, it gives CASREGQGNTEAFF.

This clonotype was detected many times. The chain couples TRBV10-3 to TRBJ2-7, with D possibly TRBD1 on 6 matching bases. The CDR3 has 14 amino acids. The germline V gene has CDR1 ENHRY and CDR2 SYGVKD. The ends were cut back, 8 bases at V and 5 bases at J, with 19 bases in the middle. The CDR3 DNA sequence: TGTGCCATCTTAAAGGGGCAGGGGAGCGACGAGCAGTACTTC. Its translation: CAILKGQGSDEQYF.

This clonotype was picked up many times. For the CDR3, the DNA is TGTGCCAGTAGGAGGACAGCAACTAATGAAAAACTGTTTTTT. Encoded protein: CASRRTATNEKLFF. The chain combines TRBV19 with TRBJ1-4; D possibly corresponds to TRBD1 (6 bases). The CDR3 consists of 14 residues. Deletions cut 6 bases from V and 0 bases from J, with 8 bases between. Germline V gene lookup returns CDR1 LNHDA and CDR2 SQIVND (reference sequence).

The chain employs TRBV28 and TRBJ2-1; 8 nucleotides align to TRBD2. V was clipped by 5 bases and J by 5 bases; unmatched bases: 11. The CDR3 sequence is 16 residues long. Looked up from germline, CDR1 is MDHEN and CDR2 is SYDVKM. The CDR3 sequence: CASSPPTSGYNNEQFF. CDR3 nucleotides: TGTGCCAGCAGTCCGCCCACTAGCGGTTACAACAATGAGCAGTTCTTC. Full variable domain (rest looked up from reference TRBV28 and TRBJ2-1): DVKVTQSSRYLVKRTGEKVFLECVQDMDHENMFWYRQDPGLGLRLIYFSYDVKMKEKGDIPEGYSVSREKKERFSLILESASTNQTSMYLCASSPPTSGYNNEQFFGPGTRLTVL.

The chain joins TRBV4-3 to TRBJ1-1, with TRBD1 matching 8 bases. V shed 0 bases and J 8 bases; nucleotides not matched to a gene: 5. Germline values: CDR1 LGHNA, CDR2 YSLEER. The CDR3 loop spans 14 amino acids. CDR3 loop: CASSQETRGREAFF. CDR3 bases: TGCGCCAGCAGCCAAGAAACCAGGGGGCGAGAAGCTTTCTTT.